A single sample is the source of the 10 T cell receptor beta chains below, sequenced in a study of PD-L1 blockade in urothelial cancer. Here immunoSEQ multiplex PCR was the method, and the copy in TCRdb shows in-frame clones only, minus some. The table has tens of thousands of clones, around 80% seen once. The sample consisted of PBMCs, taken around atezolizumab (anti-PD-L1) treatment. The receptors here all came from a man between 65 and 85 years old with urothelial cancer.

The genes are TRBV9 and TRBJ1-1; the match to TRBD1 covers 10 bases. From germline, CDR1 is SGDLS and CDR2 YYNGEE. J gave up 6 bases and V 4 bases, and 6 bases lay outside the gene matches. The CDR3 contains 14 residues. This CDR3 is CASSLLGQGAEAFF. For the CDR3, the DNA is TGTGCCAGCAGCTTACTTGGACAGGGGGCTGAAGCTTTCTTT.

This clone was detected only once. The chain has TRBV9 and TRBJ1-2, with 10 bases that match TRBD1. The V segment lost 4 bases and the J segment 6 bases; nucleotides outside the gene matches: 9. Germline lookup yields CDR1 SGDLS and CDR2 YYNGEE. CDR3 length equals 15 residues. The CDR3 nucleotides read TGTGCCAGCAGCCCGACGACCGACAGGGGGCATGGCTACACCTTC. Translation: CASSPTTDRGHGYTF.

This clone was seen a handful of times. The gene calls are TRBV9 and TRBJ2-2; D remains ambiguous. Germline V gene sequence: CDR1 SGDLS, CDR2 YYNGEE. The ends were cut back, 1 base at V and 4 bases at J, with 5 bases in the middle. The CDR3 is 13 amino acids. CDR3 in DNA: TGTGCCAGCAGCGTAATAGCCACCGGGGAGCTGTTTTTT. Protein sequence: CASSVIATGELFF. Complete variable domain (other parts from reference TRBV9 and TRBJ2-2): DSGVTQTPKHLITATGQRVTLRCSPRSGDLSVYWYQQSLDQGLQFLIQYYNGEERAKGNILERFSAQQFPDLHSELNLSSLELGDSALYFCASSVIATGELFFGEGSRLTVL.

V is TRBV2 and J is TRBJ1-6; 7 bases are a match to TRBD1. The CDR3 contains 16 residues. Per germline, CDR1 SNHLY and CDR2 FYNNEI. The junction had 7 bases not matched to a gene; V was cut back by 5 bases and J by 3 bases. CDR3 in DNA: TGTGCCAGCAGTTACAGGGGTGCCGTCTATAATTCACCCCTCCACTTT. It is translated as CASSYRGAVYNSPLHF.

The CDR3 DNA reads TGTGCCACCAGCAGCCAAGCACAGGGTCGGAATGAGCAGTTCTTC. Its translation: CATSSQAQGRNEQFF. The rearrangement links TRBV15 to TRBJ2-1; possible D gene TRBD1, 6 bases. The V gene's germline CDR1 is LNHNV and CDR2 YYDKDF (reference sequence). The CDR3 contains 15 residues. Trimming cost V 3 bases and J 7 bases, with 16 bases left between them.

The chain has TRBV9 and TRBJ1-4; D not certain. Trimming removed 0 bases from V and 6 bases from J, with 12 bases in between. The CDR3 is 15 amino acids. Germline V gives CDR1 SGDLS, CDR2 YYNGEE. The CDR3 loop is CASSVVGRPDEKLFF. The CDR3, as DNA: TGTGCCAGCAGCGTAGTAGGCAGGCCTGATGAAAAACTGTTTTTT.

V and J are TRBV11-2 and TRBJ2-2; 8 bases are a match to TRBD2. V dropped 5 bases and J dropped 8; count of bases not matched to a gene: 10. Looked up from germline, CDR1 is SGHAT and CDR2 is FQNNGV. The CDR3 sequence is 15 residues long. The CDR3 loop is CASSHLRLARGELFF. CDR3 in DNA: TGTGCCAGCAGCCACCTCCGACTAGCGAGGGGGGAGCTGTTTTTT.

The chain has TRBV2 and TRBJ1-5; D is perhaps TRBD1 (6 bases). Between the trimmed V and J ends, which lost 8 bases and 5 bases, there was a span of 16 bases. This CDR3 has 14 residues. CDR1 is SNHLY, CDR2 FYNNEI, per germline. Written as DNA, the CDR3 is TGTGCCAGCTGCCAACAGGGACGGGATCAGCCCCAGCATTTT. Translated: CASCQQGRDQPQHF.

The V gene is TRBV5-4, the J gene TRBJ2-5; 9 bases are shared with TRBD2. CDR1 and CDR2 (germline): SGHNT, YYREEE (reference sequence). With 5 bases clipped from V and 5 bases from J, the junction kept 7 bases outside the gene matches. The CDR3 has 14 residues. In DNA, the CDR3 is TGTGCCAGCAGTGTCGGGGCGGGAGGGGAGACCCAGTACTTC. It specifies CASSVGAGGETQYF.

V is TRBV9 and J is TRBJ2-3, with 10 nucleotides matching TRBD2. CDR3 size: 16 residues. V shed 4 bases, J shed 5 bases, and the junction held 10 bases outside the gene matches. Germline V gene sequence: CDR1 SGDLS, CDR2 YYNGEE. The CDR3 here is CASSRMSGGDGDTQYF. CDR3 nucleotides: TGTGCCAGCAGCCGGATGAGCGGGGGGGACGGAGATACGCAGTATTTT.